This T cell receptor beta chain stems from a study of T cell responses to AZD1222 COVID-19 vaccine (dated by TCRdb to about 2021). About the full investigation: TCR sequencing was performed for 233 trial participants, of whom 200 to 210 were given two doses of AZD1222 and some 26 were given two doses of MenACWY control vaccine. Trial participants were enrolled into age subgroups of 18-55, 56-69 and 70-plus years, which contained approximately 150, 28 and 58 TCR-sequenced participants, respectively. Study-level results and caveats: Epitopes outside the regions mutated in the B.1.351 and B.1.1.7 variants were reportedly recognized by nearly half of the unique spike-specific TCRs. A significant rise in spike-specific TCR breadth and depth was observed after two AZD1222 doses relative to day 0 and relative to MenACWY recipients. Participants were mostly white British and included more females than males, and it was suggested by the authors that clonal diversity may have been underestimated. Because no day 14 peak-response samples were available, repertoires were characterized only after the peak T cell response. Conclusions about previously exposed vaccinees were limited because only a handful of AZD1222 recipients were SARS-CoV-2 seropositive at baseline. Vaccine-associated CD4 TCRs spanned the whole spike protein, with dominant responses in regions 160-218 and 743-854. The 56-69-year group was small, and its depth increase did not reach significance, likely because of low power.

Based on the germline V gene, the CDR1 and CDR2 sequences are SNHLY and FYNNEI. Inclusive of the bounding cysteine and phenylalanine, the CDR3 is 14 residues long. Only the CDR3 region is kept as DNA, spanning 42 bases read in frame from base 1. V is pruned by 7 bases and J by 6 bases, leaving 11 bases of the junction without a gene match. Concerning this clone: Its recognized antigen is unknown. The record has no base qualities; no much larger clone is one base away.

Taken with the paper, the label for time point translates to: about 28 days (+/-7) after the second vaccine dose. Because spike-specific TCR depth and breadth did not differ between the two schedules, AZD1222 recipients who got a second dose at roughly 4 weeks were pooled with those who got a second dose at roughly 12 weeks. The vaccinee samples were drawn from two UK trials, COV001 and COV002, one of which was a single-blind randomized controlled phase 2/3 trial testing AZD1222 (ChAdOx1 nCoV-19) in healthy adults. For TCRbeta chain sequencing, PBMC samples were collected from trial participants at day 0 and at day 28 after the second dose. The CDR3 regions of human TCRbeta chains were subjected to immunosequencing. The study's own analysis went as follows. Repertoire TCRs were matched against a reference library of SARS-CoV-2-specific TCRs generated with the MIRA antigen-specificity platform. Breadth meant the fraction of unique TCRs that were SARS-CoV-2-associated, whereas depth meant the fraction of total T cells that were SARS-CoV-2-associated. Using the MIRA data, each spike-specific TCR was mapped to the spike region that the TCR reacts to and placed in a CD4 or CD8 class. Log10-transformed breadth and depth values were compared by one-way ANOVA with Sidak's multiple comparisons tests. The source is immuneACCESS, and TCRdb retained only in-frame sequences with V and J called. Part of the clones is not carried over; for the studies checked, unresolved V genes explain less than half of this, and the remainder is unexplained. Clone size and the V and J calls come from that table; the DNA yielded D and trimming. Across this sample there are about 150,000 clones, with roughly 90% seen only once. In total, the top ten clones hold 3% to 4% of the sample.

The sequence was collected from an adult who received the AZD1222 COVID-19 vaccine. The source material was peripheral blood, sampled 28 days after the second AZD1222 dose. The receptor chain draws on TRBV2 and TRBJ2-7; TRBD1 fits 8 bases in the junction. The CDR3 is CASTVGTGASEQYF. At the DNA level, the sequence is TGTGCCAGCACCGTCGGGACAGGAGCTTCCGAGCAGTACTTC.